Given below is one T cell receptor beta chain in context. What it recognizes is unknown. This sample was included in a study of T cell responses to AZD1222 COVID-19 vaccine. Study observations and caveats: Mostly white British, mostly female donors; authors suggested clonal diversity may be underestimated. Among AZD1222 vaccinees, only six or seven were seropositive at baseline.

The repertoire was sequenced with immunoSEQ multiplex PCR; TCRdb's copy has only in-frame clones and lacks some. The table records around 97,000 clones, 90% to 95% of them present only once. V lost 5 bases and J lost 5, with 12 bases in between. CDR3 size: 13 residues. Germline-derived CDR1 and CDR2 are SEHNR and FQNEAQ (reference sequence). The chain joins TRBV7-9 to TRBJ2-5; D is ambiguous. This clonotype was sampled from an adult in good health. This material consisted of peripheral blood, taken on day 0 of AZD1222 vaccination. The CDR3 reads CASSASAGETQYF. CDR3 DNA sequence: TGTGCCAGCAGCGCTTCTGCCGGGGAGACCCAGTACTTC. Complete variable domain (other parts from reference TRBV7-9 and TRBJ2-5): DTGVSQNPRHKITKRGQNVTFRCDPISEHNRLYWYRQTLGQGPEFLTYFQNEAQLEKSRLLSDRFSAERPKGSFSTLEIQRTEQGDSAMYLCASSASAGETQYFGPGTRLLVL.